These T cell receptor beta chains were read from a single sample in a study of tumour-infiltrating T cells in Burkitt lymphoma. TCRdb keeps only in-frame clones here, not all; method: immunoSEQ multiplex PCR. The table shows 5,000 to 6,500 clones, with around 10% occurring only once. The sample taken for sequencing was tumor tissue. Source of these receptors: a human donor with diffuse large B-cell lymphoma. The CDR3 runs from the conserved cysteine through the conserved F or W. The D gene is left open where the match is weak. Not all rows give a size; the values are once, few, many and, for expanded clones, a class.

>.|TRBJ2-3|TRBV2|few
TGTGCCAGCAGTCTTACACTGTTTAGCACAGATACGCAGTATTTT
CASSLTLFSTDTQYF
>.|TRBJ2-5|TRBV6-5|few
TGTGCCAGCAGTTTAAACTACTTCCTAGCACGAGAGACCCAGTACTTC
CASSLNYFLARETQYF
>TRBD1|TRBJ1-1|TRBV19|few
TGTGCCAGTAGTGCCTCGGACAGGACAGTAGAAGCTTTCTTT
CASSASDRTVEAFF
>.|TRBJ1-1|TRBV10-3|.
TGTGCCAGCAACAGGGTCCCAGACACTGAAGCTTTCTTT
CASNRVPDTEAFF
>TRBD1|TRBJ1-1|TRBV5-1|few
TGCGCCAGCAGCGCGGACAGGGGCACTGAAGCTTTCTTT
CASSADRGTEAFF
>.|TRBJ2-7|TRBV14|.
TGTGCCAGCAGCCAAGATTTTAGGGACGAGCAGTACTTC
CASSQDFRDEQYF
>.|TRBJ2-7|TRBV27|few
TGTGCCAGCAGTTTAGGGTTCGGGTCCTACGAGCAGTACTTC
CASSLGFGSYEQYF
>.|TRBJ1-2|TRBV11-2|.
TGTGCCAGCAGCTTATCCTATGGCTACACCTTC
CASSLSYGYTF
>.|TRBJ1-5|TRBV6-1|few
TGTGCCAGCAGTGAAGCGGGGACGGCGTTCAATCAGCCCCAGCATTTT
CASSEAGTAFNQPQHF
>.|TRBJ2-3|TRBV21-1|.
TGTGCCAGCAGCAAAGTAATTGAGGGACAGGGAAAGGAAGATACGCAGTATTTT
CASSKVIEGQGKEDTQYF
>.|TRBJ2-3|TRBV5-1|.
TGCGCCAGCAGCTTGTCTCGCGGGGACGGGACAGATACGCAGTATTTT
CASSLSRGDGTDTQYF
>TRBD1|TRBJ2-5|TRBV30|few
TGTGCCTGGACAGGGGGCGAGGAGACCCAGTACTTC
CAWTGGEETQYF
>TRBD2|TRBJ2-7|TRBV11-2|few
TGTGCCAGCAGCTGGGGACTAGCCCACGAGCAGTACTTC
CASSWGLAHEQYF
>.|TRBJ1-1|TRBV5-6|few
TGTGCCAGCAGCTGGGCGGGGAACACTGAAGCTTTCTTT
CASSWAGNTEAFF
>TRBD2|TRBJ2-3|TRBV10-3|few
TGTGCCATCAGTCACTCCGGGACTACCTCAGATACGCAGTATTTT
CAISHSGTTSDTQYF
>.|TRBJ2-7|TRBV4-1|few
TGCGCCAGCAGCCAAAGACGGGGTTTTGATGCCTACGAGCAGTACTTC
CASSQRRGFDAYEQYF
>.|TRBJ1-6|TRBV7-9|few
TGTGCCAGCAGCTTAGCAGTGGGGGATTCACCCCTCCACTTT
CASSLAVGDSPLHF
>.|TRBJ1-2|TRBV6-6|.
TGTGCCAGCAGTTACGGGACATTTATGGGCTACACCTTC
CASSYGTFMGYTF